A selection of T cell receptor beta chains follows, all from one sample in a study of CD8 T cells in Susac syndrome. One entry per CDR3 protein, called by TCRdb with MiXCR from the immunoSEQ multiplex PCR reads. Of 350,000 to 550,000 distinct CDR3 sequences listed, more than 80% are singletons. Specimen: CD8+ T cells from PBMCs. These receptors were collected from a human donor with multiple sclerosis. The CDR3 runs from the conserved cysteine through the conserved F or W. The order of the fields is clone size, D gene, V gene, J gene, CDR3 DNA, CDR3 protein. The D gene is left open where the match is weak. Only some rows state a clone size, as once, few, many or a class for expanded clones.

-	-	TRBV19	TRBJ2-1	TGTGCCAGTAGTATAGATACGGAGATGGCCTACAATGAGCAGTTCTTC	CASSIDTEMAYNEQFF
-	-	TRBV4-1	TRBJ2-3	TGCGCCAGCAGCCAAGCCTACAGCGATACGCAGTATTTT	CASSQAYSDTQYF
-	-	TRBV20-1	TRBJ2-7	TGCAGTGCTGCCGAAGACTGGATGAGCTACGAGCAGTACTTC	CSAAEDWMSYEQYF
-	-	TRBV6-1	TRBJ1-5	TGTGCCAGCAGTGGCCCCGATGAGCTTCGGTTAGGTCAGCCCCAGCATTTT	CASSGPDELRLGQPQHF
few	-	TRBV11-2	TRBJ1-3	TGTGCCAGCAGGGGGTCTGGAAACACCATATATTTT	CASRGSGNTIYF
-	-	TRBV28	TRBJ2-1	TGTGCCAGCTGCCGGGTTCTGGATGAGCAGTTCTTC	CASCRVLDEQFF
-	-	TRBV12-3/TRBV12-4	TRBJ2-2	TGTGCCAGCAGTTTAGCTTTCGGGGTCACCGGGGAGCTGTTTTTT	CASSLAFGVTGELFF
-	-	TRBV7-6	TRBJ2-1	TGTGCCAGCAGCTTAGTAGAAAGCTCCTACAATGAGCAGTTCTTC	CASSLVESSYNEQFF
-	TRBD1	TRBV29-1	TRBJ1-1	TGCAGCGTGGACAGGAGGAACACTGAAGCTTTCTTT	CSVDRRNTEAFF
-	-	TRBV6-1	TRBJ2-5	TGTGCCAGCACTAATCCCCTGGAAGAGACCCAGTACTTC	CASTNPLEETQYF
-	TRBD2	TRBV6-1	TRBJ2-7	TGTGCCAGCAGTCCCCTGGGACTAGCGGGTTCCTACGAGCAGTACTTC	CASSPLGLAGSYEQYF
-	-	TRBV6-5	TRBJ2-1	TGTGCCAGCAGTAAAGGTCTCTTAAGGGCCAATGAGCAGTTCTTC	CASSKGLLRANEQFF
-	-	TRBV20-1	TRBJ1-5	TGCAGTGCTAGAGATTTAGGCCGGCTCAATCAGCCCCAGCATTTT	CSARDLGRLNQPQHF
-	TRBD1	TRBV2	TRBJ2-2	TGTGCTAGGAGCCAGGGGGACACCGGGGAGCTGTTTTTT	CARSQGDTGELFF
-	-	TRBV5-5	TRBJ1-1	TGTGCCAGCAGGATTTCGGAGGGCTTAAACACTGAAGCTTTCTTT	CASRISEGLNTEAFF
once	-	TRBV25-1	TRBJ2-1	TGTGCCAGCAGTGATTCGAACAATGAGCAGTTCTTC	CASSDSNNEQFF
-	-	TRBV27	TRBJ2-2	TGTGCCAGCAGTTTACCAGGCGGGGAGCCCGAGGAGCTGTTTTTT	CASSLPGGEPEELFF
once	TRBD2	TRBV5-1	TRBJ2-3	TGCGCCAGCGGATGGACTAGCGGGGGGGTGGCAGATACGCAGTATTTT	CASGWTSGGVADTQYF
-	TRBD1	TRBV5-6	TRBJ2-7	TGTGCCAGCAGCTTGGACGGGACAGGCGACTTC	CASSLDGTGDF
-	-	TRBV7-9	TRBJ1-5	TGTGCCAGCAGCTCCTCGGACGGCTCCAGGGATCAGCCCCAGCATTTT	CASSSSDGSRDQPQHF
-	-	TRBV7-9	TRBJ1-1	TGTGCCAGCAGCCACGGCACTGAAGCTTTCTTT	CASSHGTEAFF
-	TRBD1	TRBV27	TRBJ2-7	TGTGCCAGCAGTCCGCACCGGGACAGGGGTACCTACGAGCAGTACTTC	CASSPHRDRGTYEQYF
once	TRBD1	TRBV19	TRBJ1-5	TGTGCCAGTAGCACAGGGGACAACAATCAGCCCCAGCATTTT	CASSTGDNNQPQHF
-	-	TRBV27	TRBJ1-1	TGTGCCAGCAGTTTACTCGTCCCCGGGGGTAGCGACGGTATGAACACTGAAGCTTTCTTT	CASSLLVPGGSDGMNTEAFF
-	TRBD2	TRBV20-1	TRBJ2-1	TGCAGTGCTAGAGTGACTAGCGGAAGTACCTACAATGAGCAGTTCTTC	CSARVTSGSTYNEQFF
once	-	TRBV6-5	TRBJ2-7	TGTGCCAGCAGTTGGAGCTTCTCCTACGAGCAGTACTTC	CASSWSFSYEQYF
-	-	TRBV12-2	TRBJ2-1	TGTGCAAGTCGCTCAAAGAGGGGGACAGGGGGCAAGATTGAGCAGTTCTTC	CASRSKRGTGGKIEQFF
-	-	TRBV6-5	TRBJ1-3	TGTGCCAGCAGTTACCGCCCCACGCCCGGAAACACCATATATTTT	CASSYRPTPGNTIYF
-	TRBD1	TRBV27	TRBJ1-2	TGTGCCAGCAGTCCCACAGGGGTAATGGACTACACCTTC	CASSPTGVMDYTF
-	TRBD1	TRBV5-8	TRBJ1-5	TGTGCCAGCAGCCCGTCGTACAGGGGGGGTCAGCCCCAGCATTTT	CASSPSYRGGQPQHF
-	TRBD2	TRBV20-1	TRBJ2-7	TGCAGTGCTAGGGGGGCTAGCGGGATGTGGTACGAGCAGTACTTC	CSARGASGMWYEQYF
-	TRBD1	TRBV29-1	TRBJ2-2	TGCAGCGTTGAAGATTGGGGACAGGGGAGTCCCGGGGAGCTGTTTTTT	CSVEDWGQGSPGELFF
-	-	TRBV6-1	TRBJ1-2	TGTGCCAGCAGTCATCTGGGTATCTTCGGCCCGCGCAGCGCCTATGGCTACACCTTC	CASSHLGIFGPRSAYGYTF
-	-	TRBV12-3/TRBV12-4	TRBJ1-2	TGTGCCAGCAGCCCACAACCCCCCGGGGGAATGCGGGGCTACACCTTC	CASSPQPPGGMRGYTF
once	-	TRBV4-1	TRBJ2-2	TGCGCCAGCAGCCAGGCAGTAGATGTATTGTCCGGGGAGCTGTTTTTT	CASSQAVDVLSGELFF
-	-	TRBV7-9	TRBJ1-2	TGTGCCAGCAGCTTAGTGGGCAATAACTATGGCTACACCTTC	CASSLVGNNYGYTF
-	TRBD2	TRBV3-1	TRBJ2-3	TGTGCCAGCAGCCAAGTCACCCTGGCGGGAGTGGGGACAGATACGCAGTATTTT	CASSQVTLAGVGTDTQYF
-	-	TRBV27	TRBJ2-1	TGTGCCAGCAGTTTCGACAACTACAATGAGCAGTTCTTC	CASSFDNYNEQFF
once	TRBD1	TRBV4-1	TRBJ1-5	TGCGCCAGCAGCCAACTCCCCGGGACGGGGGCAGGGGGTGTCAATCAGCCCCAGCATTTT	CASSQLPGTGAGGVNQPQHF
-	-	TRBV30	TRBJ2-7	TGTGCCTGGAGTAACCTCAGGGGTGGGCAGTACTTC	CAWSNLRGGQYF
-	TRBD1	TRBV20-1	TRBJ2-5	TGCAGTGCTAGAGATCCCTCGACAGGGGTGGAGACCCGGTACTTC	CSARDPSTGVETRYF
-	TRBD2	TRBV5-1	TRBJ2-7	TGCGCCAGCAGCCCGTGGGCGGGAGGCTTCTACGAGCAGTACTTC	CASSPWAGGFYEQYF
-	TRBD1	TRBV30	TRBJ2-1	TGTGCCCAGGGGGCAGGGGGCGTGGATGAGCAGTTCTTC	CAQGAGGVDEQFF
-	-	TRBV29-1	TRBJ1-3	TGCAGCGCTGATCCAGGGGCTGGAAACACCATATATTTT	CSADPGAGNTIYF
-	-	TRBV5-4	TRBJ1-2	TGTGCCAGCAGCCCTTGGACCAGCCCGACCTATGGCTACACCTTC	CASSPWTSPTYGYTF
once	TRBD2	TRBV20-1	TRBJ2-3	TGCAGTCTAATGAACCCCGGGGGGGGCCCAGATACGCAGTATTTT	CSLMNPGGGPDTQYF
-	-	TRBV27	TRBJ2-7	TGTGCCAGCAGAGCAGGGGGACTAACCTACGAGCAGTACTTC	CASRAGGLTYEQYF
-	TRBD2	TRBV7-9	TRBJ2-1	TGTGCCAGCAGCCCCTTCTTTGGGACTAGCGGAGACTCCTACAATGAGCAGTTCTTC	CASSPFFGTSGDSYNEQFF